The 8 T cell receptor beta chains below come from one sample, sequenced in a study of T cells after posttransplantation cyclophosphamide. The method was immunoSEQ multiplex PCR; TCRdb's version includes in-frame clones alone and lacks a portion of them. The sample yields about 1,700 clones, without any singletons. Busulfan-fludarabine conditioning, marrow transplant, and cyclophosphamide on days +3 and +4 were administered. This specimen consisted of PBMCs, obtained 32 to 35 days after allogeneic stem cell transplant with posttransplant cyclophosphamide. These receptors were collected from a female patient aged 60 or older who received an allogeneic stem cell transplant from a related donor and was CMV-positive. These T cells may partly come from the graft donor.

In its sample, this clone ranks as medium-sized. The CDR3 region has the DNA TGTGCCACCAGCAGGGGAATAAGACAGGGGGAGAACACCATATATTTT. Translating gives CATSRGIRQGENTIYF. The chain has TRBV15 and TRBJ1-3, with 9 bases aligning to TRBD1. This CDR3 is built from 16 residues. Germline loops: CDR1 LNHNV, CDR2 YYDKDF (reference sequence). V lost 3 bases, J lost 7 bases, and 10 bases stayed unmatched.

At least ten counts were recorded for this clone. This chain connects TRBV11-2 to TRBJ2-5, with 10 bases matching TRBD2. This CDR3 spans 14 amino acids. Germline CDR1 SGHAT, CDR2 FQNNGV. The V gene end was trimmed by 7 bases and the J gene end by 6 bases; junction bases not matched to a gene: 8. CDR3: CASTPTSGVKTQYF. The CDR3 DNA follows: TGTGCCAGCACCCCAACTAGCGGGGTAAAGACCCAGTACTTC.

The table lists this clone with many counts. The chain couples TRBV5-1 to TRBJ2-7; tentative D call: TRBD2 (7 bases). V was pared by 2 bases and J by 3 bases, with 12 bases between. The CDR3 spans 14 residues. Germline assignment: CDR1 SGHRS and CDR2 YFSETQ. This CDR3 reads CASSFGGGRYEQYF. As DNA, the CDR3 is TGCGCCAGCAGCTTTGGGGGGGGCCGCTACGAGCAGTACTTC. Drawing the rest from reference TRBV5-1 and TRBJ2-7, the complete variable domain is KAGVTQTPRYLIKTRGQQVTLSCSPISGHRSVSWYQQTPGQGLQFLFEYFSETQRNKGNFPGRFSGRQFSNSRSEMNVSTLELGDSALYLCASSFGGGRYEQYFGPGTRLTVT.

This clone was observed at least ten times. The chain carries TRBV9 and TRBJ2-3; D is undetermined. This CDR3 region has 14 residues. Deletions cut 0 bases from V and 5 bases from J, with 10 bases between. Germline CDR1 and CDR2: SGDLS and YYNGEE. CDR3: CASSVDHQRDTQYF. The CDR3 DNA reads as TGTGCCAGCAGCGTAGATCATCAGCGAGATACGCAGTATTTT.

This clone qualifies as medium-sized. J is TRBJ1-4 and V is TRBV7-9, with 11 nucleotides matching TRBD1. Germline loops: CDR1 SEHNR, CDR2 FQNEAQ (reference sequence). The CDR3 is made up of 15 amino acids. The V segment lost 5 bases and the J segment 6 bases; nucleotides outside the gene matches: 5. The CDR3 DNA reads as TGTGCCAGCAGCCAGGGGGGACAGGGGGATGAAAAACTGTTTTTT. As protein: CASSQGGQGDEKLFF.

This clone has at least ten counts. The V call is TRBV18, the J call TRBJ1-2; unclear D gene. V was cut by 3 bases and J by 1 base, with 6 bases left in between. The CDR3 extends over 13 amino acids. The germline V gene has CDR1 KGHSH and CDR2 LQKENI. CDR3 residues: CASSPDFNYGYTF. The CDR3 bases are TGTGCCAGCTCACCGGACTTTAACTATGGCTACACCTTC.

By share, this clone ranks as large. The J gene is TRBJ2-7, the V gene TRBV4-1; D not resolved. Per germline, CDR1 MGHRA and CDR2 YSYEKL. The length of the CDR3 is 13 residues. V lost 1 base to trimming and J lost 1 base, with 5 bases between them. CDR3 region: CASSQVRSYEQYF. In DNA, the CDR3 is TGCGCCAGCAGCCAAGTCAGGTCCTACGAGCAGTACTTC.

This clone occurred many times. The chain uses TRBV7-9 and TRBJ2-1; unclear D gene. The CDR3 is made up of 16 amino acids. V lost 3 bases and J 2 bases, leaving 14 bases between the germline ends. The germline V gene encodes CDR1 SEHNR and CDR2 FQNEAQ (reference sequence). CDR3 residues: CASSLEHTNAYNEQFF. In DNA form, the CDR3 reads TGTGCCAGCAGCTTGGAACACACTAACGCCTACAATGAGCAGTTCTTC.